Each of the 30 T cell receptor beta chains below was sequenced from the same sample in a study of OX40 agonist ivuxolimab in advanced cancers. This table comes from immunoSEQ multiplex PCR, and its TCRdb copy is limited to in-frame clones, with some not included. The sample holds 95,000 to 100,000 clones, around 85% seen once. The sample consisted of CD4+ or CD8+ T cells sorted from blood, taken in a trial of the OX40 agonist ivuxolimab. The receptors were gathered from an adult with an advanced solid tumor such as melanoma, head and neck, liver or kidney cancer.

This clone was seen a single time. The chain employs TRBV30 and TRBJ2-5; a possible D gene is TRBD2 (5 bases). The germline V gene has CDR1 GTSNPN and CDR2 SVGIG (reference sequence). This CDR3 contains 12 residues. V lost 5 bases and J 5 bases, leaving 12 bases between the germline ends. The CDR3 region is CAWGRGWETQYF. CDR3 sequence (DNA): TGTGCCTGGGGGAGAGGCTGGGAGACCCAGTACTTC.

The chain combines TRBV6-5 with TRBJ2-1; D is uncertain. Germline loops: CDR1 MNHEY, CDR2 SVGAGI. The CDR3 has 12 amino acids. V was clipped by 6 bases and J by 10 bases, with 13 bases between them. CDR3 DNA sequence: TGTGCCAGCAGGGACCAACTCCCGGAGCAGTTCTTC. It yields the protein CASRDQLPEQFF.

This sequence joins TRBV19 and TRBJ2-7; D ambiguous. The CDR3 contains 15 residues. Trimming took off 4 bases at V and 2 bases at J, with 15 bases between the two ends. CDR1 LNHDA and CDR2 SQIVND come from the germline V gene (reference sequence). The CDR3 DNA is TGTGCCAGTAGTAAAACCGGGTCAAAGGCCTACGAGCAGTACTTC. Translated: CASSKTGSKAYEQYF.

This clone was seen more than once but under ten times. This sequence joins TRBV7-2 and TRBJ2-1; 7 bases are shared with TRBD1. Germline CDR1 SGHTA, CDR2 FQGNSA. The CDR3 consists of 13 residues. After removal of 5 bases from V and 6 bases from J, the junction contained 4 bases not matched to a gene. The CDR3 protein is CASSPGQTNEQFF. Here the CDR3 DNA reads TGTGCCAGCAGCCCGGGACAGACCAATGAGCAGTTCTTC.

This clone was seen just once. The J gene is TRBJ1-4, the V gene TRBV21-1; TRBD1, as called in the table, went unchecked against the DNA. TRBV21-1 is a pseudogene. This CDR3 has 17 residues. CDR3 in DNA: TGTCCCCTCCGAAGGTGGGACAGGGAACGATTTGGGGAAAAACTGTTTTTT. Its translation: CPLRRWDRERFGEKLFF.

The J gene is TRBJ1-5, the V gene TRBV7-6; D gene uncertain. CDR1 and CDR2 (germline): SGHVS, FNYEAQ. This CDR3 comprises 14 residues. V lost 1 base and J 4 bases, leaving 8 bases between the germline ends. The CDR3 loop reads CASSLDSGNQPQHF. Written as DNA, the CDR3 is TGTGCCAGCAGCTTAGATTCCGGGAATCAGCCCCAGCATTTT.

The chain uses TRBV7-9 and TRBJ1-4; TRBD1 aligns across 7 bases. The germline gives CDR1 SEHNR, CDR2 FQNEAQ (reference sequence). The V gene end was trimmed by 7 bases and the J gene end by 0 bases; junction bases not matched to a gene: 5. This CDR3 has 15 amino acids. CDR3 coding DNA: TGTGCCAGCAAAAATCAGGGGGCAACTAATGAAAAACTGTTTTTT. Its protein product is CASKNQGATNEKLFF.

The V call is TRBV2, the J call TRBJ2-3; no clear D. Germline V gene lookup returns CDR1 SNHLY and CDR2 FYNNEI. The V gene lost 8 bases and the J gene lost 4 bases, with 13 bases spanning the gap. The CDR3 covers 13 residues. DNA of the CDR3: TGTGCCAGCCGGACGACAATAGCAGATACGCAGTATTTT. This codes for CASRTTIADTQYF.

This clone was detected a few times. This chain uses TRBV7-2 with TRBJ2-1; 9 nucleotides line up with TRBD2. The length of the CDR3 is 14 residues. CDR1 SGHTA and CDR2 FQGNSA come from the germline V gene. Trimming removed 5 bases from V and 6 bases from J; junction bases left unmatched: 5. The CDR3 spells CASSRAGGTNEQFF. For the CDR3, the DNA is TGTGCCAGCAGCAGAGCGGGAGGAACCAATGAGCAGTTCTTC.

The V and J genes are TRBV11-2 and TRBJ2-5; 8 nucleotides line up with TRBD2. CDR3 length: 15 amino acids. Per the germline V gene, CDR1 is SGHAT and CDR2 is FQNNGV. V shed 1 base and J 0 bases; nucleotides not matched to a gene: 1. The CDR3 DNA reads as TGTGCCAGCAGCTTAGGACTAGCGTACCAAGAGACCCAGTACTTC. Translation gives CASSLGLAYQETQYF.

This chain connects TRBV7-2 to TRBJ2-7, with 9 bases that match TRBD1. Trimming at V came to 3 bases and at J to 6 bases, leaving 9 bases not matched to a gene. This CDR3 has 15 amino acids. Per germline, CDR1 SGHTA and CDR2 FQGNSA. The CDR3 sequence is CASSLGQGPRGEQYF. Here the CDR3 DNA reads TGTGCCAGCAGCTTGGGACAGGGTCCTAGGGGCGAGCAGTACTTC. The whole variable domain, remainder taken from reference TRBV7-2 and TRBJ2-7, is GAGVSQSPSNKVTEKGKDVELRCDPISGHTALYWYRQSLGQGLEFLIYFQGNSAPDKSGLPSDRFSAERTGGSVSTLTIQRTQQEDSAVYLCASSLGQGPRGEQYFGPGTRLTVT.

This sequence joins TRBV7-3 and TRBJ2-7, with TRBD1 matching over 7 bases. V lost 1 base, J lost 5 bases, and 2 bases stayed unmatched. This CDR3 contains 13 residues. Germline V gene sequence: CDR1 SGHTA, CDR2 FQGTGA. The CDR3 region is CASSLRQGNEQYF. CDR3 nucleotides: TGTGCCAGCAGCTTAAGACAGGGAAACGAGCAGTACTTC. The full variable domain, with the rest looked up from reference TRBV7-3 and TRBJ2-7, is GAGVSQTPSNKVTEKGKYVELRCDPISGHTALYWYRQSLGQGPEFLIYFQGTGAADDSGLPNDRFFAVRPEGSVSTLKIQRTERGDSAVYLCASSLRQGNEQYFGPGTRLTVT.

The chain recombines TRBV11-2 with TRBJ2-3; D uncertain. The germline CDR1 and CDR2 sequences are SGHAT and FQNNGV. Trimming shortened V by 4 bases and J by 3 bases, and 5 bases separated the two germline ends. This CDR3 is 12 amino acids long. The CDR3 loop reads CASSSSTDTQYF. The DNA for the CDR3 is TGTGCCAGCAGCTCCTCGACAGATACGCAGTATTTT.

V is TRBV28 and J is TRBJ1-5; the match to TRBD1 covers 10 bases. The CDR3 totals 13 residues. V shed 8 bases and J 4 bases; nucleotides not matched to a gene: 2. Germline values: CDR1 MDHEN, CDR2 SYDVKM. CDR3 sequence reads: CASRTGGNQPQHF. DNA for the CDR3: TGTGCCAGCCGGACAGGGGGAAATCAGCCCCAGCATTTT.

This clone was counted between two and nine times. The chain combines TRBV19 with TRBJ1-3; D unresolved. The CDR3 length is 16 residues. The germline gives CDR1 LNHDA, CDR2 SQIVND (reference sequence). Between the trimmed V and J ends, which lost 4 bases and 4 bases, there was a span of 17 bases. The CDR3 DNA sequence: TGTGCCAGTAGTACCAGCCCCAGTGAGAGCGGAAACACCATATATTTT. This encodes CASSTSPSESGNTIYF.

The V gene is TRBV28, the J gene TRBJ2-5; D uncertain. The V end was cut by 6 bases, the J end by 4 bases, with 9 bases between. The CDR3 runs to 12 residues. The germline V gene encodes CDR1 MDHEN and CDR2 SYDVKM. CDR3 sequence (DNA): TGTGCCAGCAGGGGCGCCGGAGAGACCCAGTACTTC. Translating it yields CASRGAGETQYF.

This clone showed up just once. The chain uses TRBV19 and TRBJ2-3; 9 bases align to TRBD2. V gave up 3 bases and J gave up 4 bases; unmatched junction bases: 14. This CDR3 has 18 residues. The germline gives CDR1 LNHDA, CDR2 SQIVND (reference sequence). The CDR3: CASSMIALPSGAPDTQYF. Here the CDR3 DNA reads TGTGCCAGTAGTATGATTGCCCTCCCTAGCGGGGCCCCAGATACGCAGTATTTT. The full variable domain, its missing parts supplied by reference TRBV19 and TRBJ2-3, is DGGITQSPKYLFRKEGQNVTLSCEQNLNHDAMYWYRQDPGQGLRLIYYSQIVNDFQKGDIAEGYSVSREKKESFPLTVTSAQKNPTAFYLCASSMIALPSGAPDTQYFGPGTRLTVL.

In its sample, this clone was seen once. CDR3 DNA: TGTGCCAGCAGCGGGAGTGGGGAGGGAAACTATGGCTACACCTTC. Encoded protein: CASSGSGEGNYGYTF. V usage is TRBV28 and J usage is TRBJ1-2; no definite D call. Deletions cut 6 bases from V and 2 bases from J, with 16 bases between. Germline V gives CDR1 MDHEN, CDR2 SYDVKM. There are 15 residues in the CDR3.

The J gene is TRBJ2-1, the V gene TRBV7-2; 7 positions agree with TRBD1. Germline V gene lookup returns CDR1 SGHTA and CDR2 FQGNSA. The ends lost 4 bases at V and 6 bases at J; junction bases unmatched: 6. The CDR3 spans 14 residues. The CDR3 DNA reads as TGTGCCAGCAGCTCAGGGGGTGGCTTCAATGAGCAGTTCTTC. It codes for CASSSGGGFNEQFF.

The chain couples TRBV29-1 to TRBJ1-2; a possible D gene is TRBD1 (5 bases). The CDR3 totals 12 residues. Germline V gives CDR1 SQVTM, CDR2 ANQGSEA. The V and J ends lost 1 base and 4 bases respectively, with 7 bases between them. The CDR3 DNA follows: TGCAGCGTTGAAGGGGGGGGCTATGGCTACACCTTC. It is translated as CSVEGGGYGYTF.

The V gene is TRBV11-1, the J gene TRBJ2-5, with TRBD2 matching 9 bases. J gave up 3 bases and V 1 base, and 6 bases lay outside the gene matches. Per the germline V gene, CDR1 is SGHAT and CDR2 is FQDESV (reference sequence). The CDR3 extends over 16 amino acids. The CDR3 nucleotides read TGTGCCAGCAGCTTAGTTGCGGGGGGGCCGGAAGAGACCCAGTACTTC. It is translated as CASSLVAGGPEETQYF.

This clone showed up just once. The chain is built from TRBV28 and TRBJ1-3; unclear D gene. The CDR3 spans 16 residues. The germline CDR1 and CDR2 sequences are MDHEN and SYDVKM. Trimming left V 4 bases short and J 3 bases short, with 16 bases between. The CDR3 bases are TGTGCCAGCAGTTCTAGAGGGAAAGGGTATGGAAACACCATATATTTT. Encoded protein: CASSSRGKGYGNTIYF.

The CDR3 nucleotides read TGTGCCAGTAGGTTTCAGCCGTACACTGAAGCTTTCTTT. Translation gives CASRFQPYTEAFF. V is TRBV19 and J is TRBJ1-1, with D unclear. Germline V gives CDR1 LNHDA, CDR2 SQIVND (reference sequence). The CDR3 is made up of 13 amino acids. V lost 6 bases and J 3 bases, leaving 11 bases between the germline ends.

The chain combines TRBV19 with TRBJ2-5, with 7 bases aligning to TRBD2. The CDR3 is 13 residues long. The V gene's germline CDR1 is LNHDA and CDR2 SQIVND (reference sequence). V lost 6 bases to trimming and J lost 5 bases; unmatched junction nucleotides: 6. The CDR3 DNA sequence: TGTGCCAGTAGGGAGCGGGGAGGGGAGACCCAGTACTTC. It encodes CASRERGGETQYF.

This sequence joins TRBV29-1 and TRBJ1-1; perhaps TRBD1 as D (6 bases). Germline V gene data show CDR1 as SQVTM and CDR2 as ANQGSEA. The ends were cut back, 5 bases at V and 1 base at J, with 11 bases in the middle. CDR3 length equals 13 residues. The CDR3 region is CSVMGHPNTEAFF. CDR3 DNA: TGCAGCGTTATGGGACATCCGAACACTGAAGCTTTCTTT.

J is TRBJ2-2 and V is TRBV5-5, with D unclear. CDR3 length: 16 amino acids. Germline CDR1 and CDR2: SGHKS and YYEKEE (reference sequence). Deletions cut 2 bases from V and 1 base from J, with 12 bases between. The chain's CDR3 is CASSLLTALNTGELFF. The DNA of the CDR3 is TGTGCCAGCAGCTTACTGACGGCTTTGAACACCGGGGAGCTGTTTTTT.

This chain links TRBV5-4 with TRBJ2-2, with D possibly TRBD2 on 5 matching bases. This CDR3 region has 15 residues. The germline V and J ends were trimmed by 4 bases and 4 bases, with 14 bases remaining between them. Germline loops: CDR1 SGHNT, CDR2 YYREEE (reference sequence). CDR3 amino acids: CASSLWRGLTGELFF. In DNA form, the CDR3 reads TGTGCCAGCAGCCTCTGGAGAGGGCTCACCGGGGAGCTGTTTTTT.

This chain uses TRBV2 with TRBJ2-1; 12 bases fit TRBD2. Losses at the gene ends were 6 bases for V and 6 bases for J; bases not matched to a gene: 6. The CDR3 covers 15 residues. Germline loops: CDR1 SNHLY, CDR2 FYNNEI. As DNA, the CDR3 is TGTGCCAGCAGACATCCGGGACTAGCGGGCAATGAGCAGTTCTTC. Its translation: CASRHPGLAGNEQFF.

V and J are TRBV5-4 and TRBJ2-7; the match to TRBD2 covers 11 bases. Germline loops: CDR1 SGHNT, CDR2 YYREEE (reference sequence). The trim removed 3 bases at V and 7 bases at J, leaving 12 bases unmatched. The CDR3 loop spans 16 amino acids. The CDR3 bases are TGTGCCAGCAGCTGGGGGACTAGCGGCCCCCAAGGGGAGCAGTACTTC. Translated: CASSWGTSGPQGEQYF.

Only one count was recorded for this clone. V usage is TRBV10-3 and J usage is TRBJ2-5, with 10 positions matching TRBD1. Germline V gene sequence: CDR1 ENHRY, CDR2 SYGVKD. The CDR3 runs to 14 residues. V lost 5 bases and J lost 4; bases outside the gene matches: 4. CDR3 DNA sequence: TGTGCCATCAGTCCCGGGACAGGGGTAGAGACCCAGTACTTC. Protein product: CAISPGTGVETQYF.